The clone carrying this T cell receptor beta chain occurred a few times. Its antigen is not identified. Next came a second PCR, run for 7 to 11 cycles, which used a sample-barcoded 5' primer along with a J-beta primer mix. One entry per CDR3 protein results from TCRdb running MiXCR on the 5' RACE reads. The sample carries around 800,000 distinct CDR3 sequences, under 30% recorded once. These data belong to a study of blood T cells in healthy people across ages. Study-level results: Long-lived donors had more naive CD4+ cells and higher diversity than aged donors.

The CDR3 is 14 amino acids. In addition, the sample was reused for a study of T cells of mothers and their children. From that paper: cDNA synthesis used all extracted RNA, 1.5 ug per 15 ul. With the M1S primer of the second PCR, sample barcodes and 2-4 random nucleotides were added. Each mother yielded more than 9 million TCR beta CDR3 reads. Each child yielded approximately 2.9 million reads.

Specimen: blood. The clonotype originates from a boy between 10 and 17 years old in good health. The rearrangement links TRBV12-3 or TRBV12-4 to TRBJ2-5; a possible D gene is TRBD2 (6 bases). TRBJ2-1 matches the DNA end more closely, so the J call is doubtful. CDR3 bases: TGTGCCAGCACTTCGGGGGTAGGGAGCGGTGAGCAGTTCTTC. Protein: CASTSGVGSGEQFF.